This T cell receptor (beta chain) is drawn from a study of T cells in Graves' hyperthyroidism and ophthalmopathy. Whole-study results and caveats: The model's output predicted ophthalmopathy at a median of 6.5 months prior to onset.

In regard to this clonotype: Its antigen is unknown.

Newly diagnosed hyperthyroidism patients aged 18 to 65 years had disease lasting under 2 months. Clinicians diagnosed patients from clinical symptoms, serum thyroxine and TRAb, thyroid ultrasound and orbital computed tomography. The TCR beta CDR3 regions underwent amplification using RNA transcripts as the source. RT-PCR in the first round (using the HTBI primer set) targeted the TCR CDR3. TCRdb re-derived calls from the multiplex PCR reads in MiXCR, one entry per CDR3 protein. The sample has some 600,000 distinct CDR3 sequences; more than 45% are singletons. From germline, CDR1 is MNHEY and CDR2 SVGAGI. The ends were cut back, 0 bases at V and 1 base at J, with 19 bases in the middle. The CDR3 has 19 amino acids.

The TCR originated in a woman aged 18-29 years with Graves' hyperthyroidism. The gene calls are TRBV6-5 and TRBJ1-5; D ambiguous. Sequencing input: peripheral blood or thyroid tissue (not recorded which). CDR3 nucleotide sequence: TGTGCCAGCAGTTACTCGACGGGATGGACGGGGTTGAGCAATCAGCCCCAGCATTTT. The encoded protein is CASSYSTGWTGLSNQPQHF.